One sample yielded the 3 T cell receptor beta chains listed below, sequenced in a study of blood T cell repertoires in COVID-19. Measured with immunoSEQ multiplex PCR; TCRdb has only the in-frame clones, and not every one. The data show fewer than 200,000 clones, 84% seen once. Sequenced: peripheral blood. The receptors derive from a middle-aged man who had recovered from COVID-19.

V is TRBV2 and J is TRBJ1-1, with 7 nucleotides matching TRBD1. The CDR3 length is 14 residues. Germline CDR1 reads SNHLY; CDR2 reads FYNNEI. V lost 4 bases, J lost 5 bases, and 7 bases stayed unmatched. CDR3: CASSAEGAGTEAFF. The CDR3 coding sequence is TGTGCCAGCAGTGCGGAGGGGGCGGGGACTGAAGCTTTCTTT.

This clone came up a few times. V usage is TRBV15 and J usage is TRBJ2-6, with TRBD2 as a possible D gene (6 bases). This CDR3 contains 15 residues. Deletions cut 7 bases from V and 0 bases from J, with 10 bases between. Per the germline V gene, CDR1 is LNHNV and CDR2 is YYDKDF (reference sequence). The CDR3 DNA follows: TGTGCCACCAAGGAGGGGTCCTCTGGGGCCAACGTCCTGACTTTC. Protein sequence: CATKEGSSGANVLTF. The full variable domain, completed using reference TRBV15 and TRBJ2-6, is DAMVIQNPRYQVTQFGKPVTLSCSQTLNHNVMYWYQQKSSQAPKLLFHYYDKDFNNEADTPDNFQSRRPNTSFCFLDIRSPGLGDTAMYLCATKEGSSGANVLTFGAGSRLTVL.

The chain links TRBV5-1 to TRBJ1-5; 7 bases line up with TRBD1. Germline values: CDR1 SGHRS, CDR2 YFSETQ. J lost 4 bases, V lost 5 bases, and 3 bases had no gene match. This CDR3 comprises 13 residues. CDR3 DNA: TGCGCCAGCAGGTCGGACAGGAATCAGCCCCAGCATTTT. Its protein product is CASRSDRNQPQHF.